This TCR beta chain came from a study of shared clonotypes between healthy human individuals. Background on the study: Every donor yielded three CD4 naive, three CD4 memory, two CD8 naive and one CD8 memory plate. Overall study results and limits: A handful of donors held approximately 4.5% of naive CD4 clonotypes in common. Among non-shared clonotypes, generation probabilities were lower than among those shared by all four donors. Across subsets, estimated richness was generally greater for naive than for memory populations.

As to this clone: Antigen: not known.

Terminally differentiated effector memory CD45RA+ cells were excluded by CCR7 positive selection of CD45RO-negative cells. Profiled with immunoSEQ multiplex PCR; TCRdb holds only in-frame clones, not every one. This table holds hundreds of thousands of clones, approximately 95% found once. CDR1 MNHEY and CDR2 SMNVEV come from the germline V gene (reference sequence). The CDR3 extends over 12 amino acids. V was shortened by 5 bases and J by 12 bases, with 14 bases between the two germline ends. The receptor was isolated from a woman aged 25 to 39 in good health. This chain joins TRBV27 and TRBJ2-1; D is unclear. Sequencing used naive CD8+ T cells sorted from blood. CDR3 nucleotide sequence: TGTGCCAGCAGTCAGACAACCTTCGGGCAGTTCTTC. This translates into CASSQTTFGQFF.